A single sample is the source of the 29 T cell receptor beta chains below, sequenced in a study of shared clonotypes between healthy human individuals (dated by TCRdb to the early 2020s). For the CD8 naive samples, CD45RO-negative cells were positively selected for CCR7, yielding a CD45RA+CCR7+ population from which TemRA cells were excluded. Preparation of the library involved the immunoSEQ multiplex PCR assay. In its TCRdb copy, this immuneACCESS table keeps in-frame sequences only and misses some clones. Where compared with another copy, unresolved V genes explain less than half of these, and the others have no known cause. The sample table holds about 590,000 clones, of which just under 97% were seen once. The top ten hold 0.11% of the sample. Sequenced material: naive CD8+ T cells sorted from blood. Sample cell subset or site, as interpreted from the label and publication: CD45RA+CCR7+. The receptors come from a woman between 25 and 40 years old in good health.

The CDR3 bases are TGCAGCGCGGGAGGAAGACTAGCGGGAGTTTCTACTGCCGGGGAGCTGTTTTTT. This encodes CSAGGRLAGVSTAGELFF. The rearrangement links TRBV29-1 to TRBJ2-2, with 12 bases that match TRBD2. CDR3 size: 18 residues. V lost 7 bases and J lost 6; bases outside the gene matches: 18. The V gene's germline CDR1 is SQVTM and CDR2 ANQGSEA.

This clone has just a few counts. The V and J genes are TRBV9 and TRBJ2-1; D gene ambiguous. CDR3 length: 13 amino acids. Trimming removed 0 bases at V and 6 bases at J, with 7 bases between. Germline CDR1 is SGDLS and CDR2 is YYNGEE. Written as DNA, the CDR3 is TGTGCCAGCAGCGTAGGACTTATCAATGAGCAGTTCTTC. Protein product: CASSVGLINEQFF.

A note on this clone: In the same sample, other DNA sequences code for this CDR3. This chain connects TRBV28 to TRBJ1-1, with D possibly being TRBD1 (5 bases). Trimming took off 0 bases at V and 4 bases at J, with 12 bases between the two ends. The CDR3 runs to 15 residues. The germline gives CDR1 MDHEN, CDR2 SYDVKM. CDR3 sequence (DNA): TGTGCCAGCAGTTTATGGGGTCTGGGGGGCACTGAAGCTTTCTTT. Its translation: CASSLWGLGGTEAFF.

On this clone itself: It is unclear where the CDR3 begins or ends on the DNA, so no DNA is shown, and the CDR3 is as TCRdb lists it. The V call is TRBV28, the J call TRBJ2-7; the table's D call, TRBD1, was not checked against the DNA. CDR1 is MDHEN, CDR2 SYDVKM, per germline. The CDR3 region is 17 residues in length, termini included. CDR3 amino acids: CASSSSDRARTSYEQYF.

The V gene is TRBV19, the J gene TRBJ2-7; D possibly corresponds to TRBD2 (6 bases). The V gene lost 8 bases and the J gene lost 3 bases, with 17 bases spanning the gap. The CDR3 sequence is 14 residues long. The V gene's germline CDR1 is LNHDA and CDR2 SQIVND (reference sequence). DNA of the CDR3: TGTGCCAGTGCACCGGGACCCGGGGGCTACGAGCAGTACTTC. It is translated as CASAPGPGGYEQYF.

The chain is built from TRBV5-6 and TRBJ1-3; unclear D gene. This CDR3 contains 15 residues. Germline V gene data show CDR1 as SGHDT and CDR2 as YYEEEE. The V end lost 0 bases, the J end lost 4 bases, and 11 bases lay between the germline ends. CDR3 amino acids: CASSLGRLAGNTIYF. The DNA of the CDR3 is TGTGCCAGCAGCTTGGGCAGGCTGGCCGGAAACACCATATATTTT.

The chain is built from TRBV13 and TRBJ2-7; 7 positions agree with TRBD2. V lost 4 bases, J lost 1 base, and 7 bases stayed unmatched. Per the germline V gene, CDR1 is PRHDT and CDR2 is FYEKMQ (reference sequence). This CDR3 spans 15 amino acids. In DNA form, the CDR3 reads TGTGCCAGCAGCTCGAATCGGCGGGGGTCCTACGAGCAGTACTTC. Encoded protein: CASSSNRRGSYEQYF.

V is TRBV12-2 and J is TRBJ1-2; TRBD1, as called in the table, went unchecked against the DNA. TRBV12-2 is a listed pseudogene. This CDR3 contains 16 residues. The CDR3 protein is CASRLGRSGQVCGYTF. The CDR3 DNA reads TGTGCAAGTCGCTTAGGCCGCAGCGGACAGGTGTGCGGCTACACCTTC.

The chain combines TRBV28 with TRBJ1-2; the match to TRBD1 covers 7 bases. Germline V lookup: CDR1 MDHEN, CDR2 SYDVKM. This CDR3 has 15 residues. The J segment lost 5 bases and the V segment lost 7 bases, leaving 13 bases of the junction unmatched. The CDR3 nucleotides are TGTGCCAGCATTTCAACGGGACAGTCGCTATATGGCTACACCTTC. It yields the protein CASISTGQSLYGYTF.

The chain combines TRBV5-1 with TRBJ2-3; unclear D gene. Germline V gene lookup returns CDR1 SGHRS and CDR2 YFSETQ. The CDR3 is made up of 18 amino acids. Trimming cost V 0 bases and J 0 bases, with 17 bases left between them. The CDR3: CASSLALVTRTSTDTQYF. CDR3 in DNA: TGCGCCAGCAGCTTGGCTCTCGTGACGCGTACTAGCACAGATACGCAGTATTTT.

The chain is built from TRBV28 and TRBJ2-5; D unresolved. CDR1 MDHEN and CDR2 SYDVKM come from the germline V gene. V shed 5 bases and J shed 0 bases, with 10 bases lying between them. This CDR3 is 14 amino acids long. The CDR3 DNA reads TGTGCCAGCAGTACGTACAGCGACCAAGAGACCCAGTACTTC. Protein: CASSTYSDQETQYF.

The genes are TRBV29-1 and TRBJ2-1; D might be TRBD2 (6 bases). Germline CDR1 reads SQVTM; CDR2 reads ANQGSEA. V was clipped by 3 bases and J by 10 bases, with 28 bases between them. The CDR3 contains 17 residues. The CDR3 protein is CSVDVIGGDGKSTEQFF. CDR3 bases: TGCAGCGTTGATGTTATCGGGGGAGACGGCAAAAGCACCGAGCAGTTCTTC.

This clone has a single count. The chain combines TRBV30 with TRBJ2-3; 7 bases line up with TRBD2. Germline V gene sequence: CDR1 GTSNPN, CDR2 SVGIG (reference sequence). J lost 2 bases, V lost 0 bases, and 2 bases had no gene match. The CDR3 extends over 14 amino acids. The CDR3 DNA is TGTGCCTGGAGTGTAGCGGGAAACACAGATACGCAGTATTTT. Encoded protein: CAWSVAGNTDTQYF.

The chain uses TRBV28 and TRBJ1-4; D remains unclear. Germline V lookup: CDR1 MDHEN, CDR2 SYDVKM. Between the trimmed V and J ends, which lost 1 base and 1 base, there was a span of 19 bases. The CDR3 sequence is 19 residues long. Here the CDR3 reads CASSLFFFNRAGTNEKLFF. CDR3 sequence (DNA): TGTGCCAGCAGTTTATTTTTTTTTAACCGGGCGGGAACTAATGAAAAACTGTTTTTT.

This chain uses TRBV7-7 with TRBJ2-1; no clear D. The CDR3 covers 13 residues. V shed 2 bases and J shed 5 bases, with 7 bases lying between them. Per germline, CDR1 SSHAT and CDR2 FNYEAQ (reference sequence). The CDR3 DNA follows: TGTGCCAGCAGCTTAAGGCAGCACAATGAGCAGTTCTTC. This gives the protein CASSLRQHNEQFF.

This clone showed up just once. The gene calls are TRBV4-2 and TRBJ1-3; TRBD1 might be the D (5 bases). Germline CDR1 LGHNA, CDR2 YNFKEQ. Trimming removed 1 base from V and 0 bases from J, with 25 bases in between. The CDR3 sequence is 21 residues long. CDR3 residues: CASSQVPSTLGRVYSGNTIYF. In DNA form, the CDR3 reads TGTGCCAGCAGCCAAGTCCCTAGTACTCTAGGCAGGGTATACTCTGGAAACACCATATATTTT.

This chain joins TRBV29-1 and TRBJ2-1; 7 positions match TRBD2. The CDR3 length is 13 residues. Germline CDR1 and CDR2: SQVTM and ANQGSEA. The V segment lost 7 bases and the J segment 5 bases; nucleotides outside the gene matches: 8. As DNA, the CDR3 is TGCAGCGCTGACGGCGGGAGACACAATGAGCAGTTCTTC. It yields the protein CSADGGRHNEQFF.

The V and J genes are TRBV4-1 and TRBJ2-3; 9 bases are shared with TRBD2. The CDR3 extends over 15 amino acids. Germline values: CDR1 MGHRA, CDR2 YSYEKL. V trimming: 4 bases; J trimming: 4 bases; junction bases outside the gene matches: 6. CDR3 DNA sequence: TGCGCCAGCAGCCTCCCAGCGGGAGGAGCAGATACGCAGTATTTT. It specifies CASSLPAGGADTQYF.

A note on this clone: Other DNA sequences in this specimen translate into the identical CDR3. The chain combines TRBV2 with TRBJ2-3, with D perhaps TRBD2 (5 bases). Germline loops: CDR1 SNHLY, CDR2 FYNNEI. V lost 3 bases, J lost 1 base, and 8 bases lay in between. This CDR3 comprises 14 residues. CDR3 region: CASSEEAGTDTQYF. As DNA, the CDR3 is TGTGCCAGCAGTGAGGAGGCGGGCACAGATACGCAGTATTTT. The whole variable domain, filled in from reference TRBV2 and TRBJ2-3, reads EPEVTQTPSHQVTQMGQEVILRCVPISNHLYFYWYRQILGQKVEFLVSFYNNEISEKSEIFDDQFSVERPDGSNFTLKIRSTKLEDSAMYFCASSEEAGTDTQYFGPGTRLTVL.

The V call is TRBV28, the J call TRBJ2-5, with 7 bases aligning to TRBD2. The end of the DNA fits TRBJ2-7 better, so the J call may be wrong. The CDR3 runs to 14 residues. Germline V CDR1 and CDR2: MDHEN, SYDVKM. The CDR3 loop reads CASSLFAGAYEQYF. Written as DNA, the CDR3 is TGTGCCAGCAGTTTATTCGCGGGAGCCTACGAGCAGTACTTC.

The chain has TRBV6-1 and TRBJ2-1, with TRBD2 identical over 9 bases. The CDR3 contains 15 residues. The junction had 11 bases not matched to a gene; V was cut back by 8 bases and J by 6 bases. In germline, CDR1 is MNHNS, CDR2 SASEGT. Here the CDR3 reads CASHPLAGLVNEQFF. DNA for the CDR3: TGTGCCAGCCACCCACTAGCGGGCCTCGTCAATGAGCAGTTCTTC.

CDR3 sequence (DNA): TGTGCCAGCAGTGGTCAATCCGACAGGGCGTTCATGAACACTGAAGCTTTCTTT. This codes for CASSGQSDRAFMNTEAFF. This sequence joins TRBV6-1 and TRBJ1-1; 7 bases align to TRBD1. The CDR3 consists of 18 residues. With V trimmed by 4 bases and J by 0 bases, 14 bases remained unmatched. CDR1 MNHNS and CDR2 SASEGT come from the germline V gene.

The chain couples TRBV6-1 to TRBJ2-3; 8 bases match TRBD2. The CDR3 runs to 14 residues. With V trimmed by 5 bases and J by 7 bases, 8 bases remained unmatched. Germline-derived CDR1 and CDR2 are MNHNS and SASEGT. The CDR3 DNA reads TGTGCCAGCAGTAAGTTCGGACTAGCATATACGCAGTATTTT. This sequence encodes CASSKFGLAYTQYF.

This chain links TRBV11-1 with TRBJ2-1; 8 nucleotides agree with TRBD2. CDR3 length: 17 residues. J lost 3 bases, V lost 4 bases, and 11 bases had no gene match. Germline-derived CDR1 and CDR2 are SGHAT and FQDESV (reference sequence). In DNA, the CDR3 is TGTGCCAGCAGCTGGGGCGGAGGGCTAGCGGGCTACAATGAGCAGTTCTTC. Translated, it gives CASSWGGGLAGYNEQFF.

V is TRBV7-8 and J is TRBJ1-3; 7 nucleotides line up with TRBD1. The CDR3 is 14 residues long. V shed 5 bases and J 2 bases; nucleotides not matched to a gene: 3. CDR1 is SGHVS and CDR2 is FQNEAQ in the germline V gene. CDR3 nucleotides: TGTGCCAGCAGCCCCAGGGGGGCTGGAAACACCATATATTTT. Protein product: CASSPRGAGNTIYF. Using reference TRBV7-8 and TRBJ1-3 for the parts outside the CDR3, the full variable domain is GAGVSQSPRYKVAKRGQDVALRCDPISGHVSLFWYQQALGQGPEFLTYFQNEAQLDKSGLPSDRFFAERPEGSVSTLKIQRTQQEDSAVYLCASSPRGAGNTIYFGEGSWLTVV.

The rearrangement uses TRBV6-1 and TRBJ2-7; weak D call: TRBD2 (6 bases). The CDR3 is 13 amino acids. V was clipped by 4 bases and J by 6 bases, with 13 bases between them. Germline CDR1 is MNHNS and CDR2 is SASEGT. CDR3 loop: CASSGPGVGEQYF. As DNA, the CDR3 is TGTGCCAGCAGTGGACCGGGGGTAGGCGAGCAGTACTTC.

The chain carries TRBV5-1 and TRBJ2-1; D remains ambiguous. V was shortened by 0 bases and J by 0 bases, with 13 bases between the two germline ends. The CDR3 is 17 residues long. The germline V gene has CDR1 SGHRS and CDR2 YFSETQ. The DNA of the CDR3 is TGCGCCAGCAGCTTGGAGGGCGGAATGAGCTCCTACAATGAGCAGTTCTTC. This encodes CASSLEGGMSSYNEQFF.

This clone was found once. Other DNA sequences in the same sample also yield this CDR3. The chain recombines TRBV27 with TRBJ2-7; the D gene is possibly TRBD2 (6 bases). Trimming cost V 7 bases and J 3 bases, with 13 bases left between them. Germline values: CDR1 MNHEY, CDR2 SMNVEV (reference sequence). CDR3 length: 13 residues. The chain's CDR3 is CASKGGTGYEQYF. The DNA of the CDR3 is TGTGCCAGCAAGGGCGGGACGGGCTACGAGCAGTACTTC.

CDR3 bases: TGTGCCAGTAGTCTTCATTACCGGGACCCAGGACCATACGAGCAGTACTTC. It encodes CASSLHYRDPGPYEQYF. This rearrangement joins TRBV19 to TRBJ2-7, with D possibly called TRBD1 or TRBD2 (5 bases each). There are 17 residues in the CDR3. Germline values: CDR1 LNHDA, CDR2 SQIVND (reference sequence). Trimming cost V 5 bases and J 4 bases, with 24 bases left between them.